This T cell receptor beta chain was sequenced for a study of early T cells in non-severe SARS-CoV-2 infection. Study background: Alpha and beta chains were unpaired, from unsorted whole-blood bulk RNA.

Unique molecular identifiers were attached to individual cDNA molecules. TCRdb re-called the 5' RACE reads through MiXCR, storing one row per CDR3 protein. The table shows around 60,000 distinct CDR3 sequences, with 18% occurring only once. Per the germline V gene, CDR1 is DFQATT and CDR2 is SNEGSKA (reference sequence). Trimming stripped 4 bases from V and 6 bases from J, with 19 bases between. The CDR3 length is 16 residues. In this sample, this clonotype turned up once. Antigen: not known. Study-wide results and caveats: VDJdb matches were skewed toward anti-spike CD8 T cell responses.

The sequenced sample was whole blood, obtained at baseline. This clonotype was obtained from an adult who was a healthcare worker with PCR-confirmed SARS-CoV-2 infection or an uninfected control (not recorded which). V is TRBV20-1 and J is TRBJ1-6; tentative D call: TRBD1 (6 bases). This CDR3 is CSAKDPTQGGNSPLHF. The CDR3 DNA sequence: TGCAGTGCTAAAGATCCCACGCAAGGGGGTAATTCACCCCTCCACTTT.